The 32 T cell receptor beta chains given below trace back to one sample, sequenced in a study of shared clonotypes between healthy human individuals. CD8 cells regarded as naive lacked CD45RO, were positively chosen for CCR7, and omitted terminally differentiated effector memory CD45RA+ cells. Data came from immunoSEQ multiplex PCR; TCRdb stores just in-frame clones and leaves some out. Of around 1.9 million clones detected, roughly 91% appear once; the ten largest clones hold roughly 1.8%. Material: naive CD8+ T cells from PBMCs. These receptors came from a man in his late teens or twenties in good health. Some clones in this sample may be carry-over from other donors' samples.

The chain links TRBV7-9 to TRBJ1-5; D may be TRBD1 (6 bases). The V end was cut by 1 base, the J end by 2 bases, with 15 bases between. The CDR3 loop spans 17 amino acids. The germline gives CDR1 SEHNR, CDR2 FQNEAQ (reference sequence). CDR3 in amino acids: CASSLDRALSRNQPQHF. In nucleotides, the CDR3 is TGTGCCAGCAGCTTAGACAGGGCCCTCAGTCGCAATCAGCCCCAGCATTTT.

The DNA of the CDR3 is TGTGCCAGCAGCTCGGACAGCCGGTTGCCGCCCCAGCATTTT. Residues: CASSSDSRLPPQHF. V is TRBV7-3 and J is TRBJ1-5; a possible D gene is TRBD1 (6 bases). Trimming shortened V by 4 bases and J by 9 bases, and 16 bases separated the two germline ends. Per the germline V gene, CDR1 is SGHTA and CDR2 is FQGTGA. This CDR3 is built from 14 residues.

The genes are TRBV27 and TRBJ2-7, with D unresolved. Germline-derived CDR1 and CDR2 are MNHEY and SMNVEV (reference sequence). V lost 7 bases and J 2 bases, leaving 15 bases between the germline ends. The CDR3 has 14 amino acids. The CDR3 spells CASNRGGIPYEQYF. As DNA, the CDR3 is TGTGCCAGCAATCGAGGTGGAATCCCCTACGAGCAGTACTTC.

V is TRBV7-9 and J is TRBJ2-7; D gene unclear. Germline V CDR1 and CDR2: SEHNR, FQNEAQ (reference sequence). The ends were cut back, 5 bases at V and 2 bases at J, with 7 bases in the middle. CDR3 size: 12 residues. The CDR3 reads CASSRSPYEQYF. The CDR3 bases are TGTGCCAGCAGCCGATCCCCCTACGAGCAGTACTTC.

A word on this clone: The same CDR3 arises from other DNA sequences in this sample as well. The gene calls are TRBV27 and TRBJ2-7; perhaps TRBD2 as D (6 bases). The CDR3 covers 16 residues. Trimming took off 0 bases at V and 0 bases at J, with 12 bases between the two ends. Germline CDR1 is MNHEY and CDR2 is SMNVEV (reference sequence). Written as DNA, the CDR3 is TGTGCCAGCAGTTTATCGGCCGGGACTGCCTCCTACGAGCAGTACTTC. Translation gives CASSLSAGTASYEQYF.

The rearrangement links TRBV9 to TRBJ2-3; 11 bases line up with TRBD2. The CDR3 runs to 18 residues. CDR1 is SGDLS and CDR2 is YYNGEE in the germline V gene. The V segment lost 2 bases and the J segment 6 bases; nucleotides outside the gene matches: 14. CDR3 DNA: TGTGCCAGCAGCGTCCCCACCGGGACTAGCGGCAGGTCCGATACGCAGTATTTT. This gives the protein CASSVPTGTSGRSDTQYF.

The V gene is TRBV4-3, the J gene TRBJ2-3; D gene uncertain. The CDR3 runs to 16 residues. Trimming took 0 bases from V and 3 from J, leaving 13 bases between them. Germline CDR1 is LGHNA and CDR2 is YSLEER. The CDR3 sequence: CASSQESLVGTDTQYF. CDR3 in DNA: TGCGCCAGCAGCCAAGAGTCGTTGGTGGGGACAGATACGCAGTATTTT.

This chain links TRBV14 with TRBJ2-7; TRBD1 matches 9 bases. Germline-derived CDR1 and CDR2 are SGHDN and FVKESK. Losses at the gene ends were 2 bases for V and 6 bases for J; bases not matched to a gene: 11. The CDR3 consists of 16 residues. CDR3 amino acids: CASSQLQGQGSPEQYF. CDR3 nucleotide sequence: TGTGCCAGCAGCCAACTCCAAGGACAGGGGTCCCCCGAGCAGTACTTC.

The chain couples TRBV30 to TRBJ1-4; 9 nucleotides line up with TRBD1. With V trimmed by 2 bases and J by 8 bases, 6 bases remained unmatched. Germline CDR1 is GTSNPN and CDR2 is SVGIG (reference sequence). The CDR3 has 14 amino acids. CDR3 in DNA: TGTGCCTGGAGTCGGGGGACAGGGAAAGAAAAACTGTTTTTT. Translating gives CAWSRGTGKEKLFF.

The chain joins TRBV4-3 to TRBJ2-3; TRBD1 might be the D (6 bases). The ends were cut back, 0 bases at V and 1 base at J, with 20 bases in the middle. This CDR3 region has 19 residues. Germline values: CDR1 LGHNA, CDR2 YSLEER. The CDR3 loop is CASSQETKHRDIGTDTQYF. The CDR3 coding sequence is TGCGCCAGCAGCCAAGAGACTAAACACCGGGACATAGGCACAGATACGCAGTATTTT.

The genes are TRBV4-1 and TRBJ2-2, with D possibly being TRBD2 (5 bases). With 1 base removed from V and 6 bases from J, the gap between germline ends came to 9 bases. CDR3 length: 14 residues. The V gene's germline CDR1 is MGHRA and CDR2 YSYEKL. The CDR3: CASSQGTGSGELFF. CDR3 in DNA: TGCGCCAGCAGCCAAGGGACGGGATCCGGGGAGCTGTTTTTT.

V gene TRBV9 combines with J gene TRBJ2-7; weak D call: TRBD1 (5 bases). Trimming removed 0 bases from V and 5 bases from J, with 12 bases in between. This CDR3 comprises 14 residues. CDR1 SGDLS and CDR2 YYNGEE come from the germline V gene. The CDR3 spells CASSVGRADHEQYF. The CDR3 nucleotides read TGTGCCAGCAGCGTAGGCAGGGCAGACCACGAGCAGTACTTC.

V is TRBV7-9 and J is TRBJ2-1, with D perhaps TRBD2 (5 bases). The ends were cut back, 4 bases at V and 9 bases at J, with 10 bases in the middle. Germline-derived CDR1 and CDR2 are SEHNR and FQNEAQ (reference sequence). The CDR3 sequence is 12 residues long. CDR3 loop: CASSSPAGEQFF. CDR3 nucleotide sequence: TGTGCCAGCAGCTCACCTGCGGGTGAGCAGTTCTTC.

This clone showed up just once. This chain connects TRBV27 to TRBJ2-5; 7 positions agree with TRBD2. The J segment lost 2 bases and the V segment lost 6 bases, leaving 6 bases of the junction unmatched. The CDR3 is made up of 14 amino acids. Per germline, CDR1 MNHEY and CDR2 SMNVEV (reference sequence). CDR3 nucleotides: TGTGCCAGCAGCCTGCTAGCGGAGCAAGAGACCCAGTACTTC. Protein product: CASSLLAEQETQYF.

The chain recombines TRBV27 with TRBJ1-4; D is unresolved. The CDR3 spans 14 residues. Germline V gene sequence: CDR1 MNHEY, CDR2 SMNVEV (reference sequence). Trimming shortened V by 4 bases and J by 5 bases, and 11 bases separated the two germline ends. The CDR3 here is CASSSNRHNEKLFF. In DNA, the CDR3 is TGTGCCAGCAGTTCTAACAGACACAATGAAAAACTGTTTTTT.

The V call is TRBV14, the J call TRBJ2-1; possibly TRBD1 for D (6 bases). Trimming pared 2 bases from V and 8 bases from J, leaving 31 bases between. CDR1 is SGHDN and CDR2 is FVKESK in the germline V gene. This CDR3 contains 20 residues. In DNA, the CDR3 is TGTGCCAGCAGCCAACATGGTCCCCGGACAGTCTCGGGGCTACAATATGAGCAGTTCTTC. Translation gives CASSQHGPRTVSGLQYEQFF.

This chain uses TRBV21-1 with TRBJ1-5; TRBD1, the table's D call, lacks a check against the DNA. TRBV21-1 is marked as a pseudogene. CDR3 length equals 14 residues. The CDR3 is CASSLQGRCQPQHF. Here the CDR3 DNA reads TGTGCCAGCAGCTTGCAGGGGCGGTGTCAGCCCCAGCATTTT.

Concerning this clone: The same CDR3 arises from other DNA sequences in this sample as well. The rearrangement uses TRBV27 and TRBJ1-2; D may be TRBD1 (5 bases). There are 12 residues in the CDR3. Trimming cost V 2 bases and J 6 bases, with 7 bases left between them. Germline loops: CDR1 MNHEY, CDR2 SMNVEV (reference sequence). The CDR3: CASSLRGDGYTF. The CDR3 nucleotides are TGTGCCAGCAGTTTACGGGGGGATGGCTACACCTTC.

The rearrangement uses TRBV27 and TRBJ2-7; D gene uncertain. This CDR3 is 15 amino acids long. The V end was cut by 5 bases, the J end by 1 base, with 15 bases between. Germline lookup yields CDR1 MNHEY and CDR2 SMNVEV (reference sequence). Here the CDR3 reads CASSLRLYGSYEQYF. CDR3 DNA sequence: TGTGCCAGCAGTCTCAGACTTTACGGGTCCTACGAGCAGTACTTC.

This chain uses TRBV5-4 with TRBJ2-1, with a weak D call TRBD2 (6 bases). Germline V gene lookup returns CDR1 SGHNT and CDR2 YYREEE (reference sequence). The CDR3 is made up of 14 amino acids. V lost 6 bases and J 10 bases, leaving 20 bases between the germline ends. The CDR3 nucleotides read TGTGCCAGCACGTCCGGGAGTGTATTTTGGGAGCAGTTCTTC. Protein sequence: CASTSGSVFWEQFF. Full variable domain (outside the CDR3, taken from reference TRBV5-4 and TRBJ2-1): ETGVTQSPTHLIKTRGQQVTLRCSSQSGHNTVSWYQQALGQGPQFIFQYYREEENGRGNFPPRFSGLQFPNYSSELNVNALELDDSALYLCASTSGSVFWEQFFGPGTRLTVL.

The chain links TRBV4-2 to TRBJ2-6, with D maybe TRBD2 (5 bases). The CDR3 contains 18 residues. CDR1 is LGHNA, CDR2 YNFKEQ, per germline. V was shortened by 0 bases and J by 0 bases, with 12 bases between the two germline ends. In DNA, the CDR3 is TGTGCCAGCAGCCAAGAGACGGGAAGATACTCTGGGGCCAACGTCCTGACTTTC. It specifies CASSQETGRYSGANVLTF.

The V call is TRBV7-2, the J call TRBJ2-7, with 7 bases fitting TRBD1. V shed 3 bases and J 7 bases; nucleotides not matched to a gene: 12. The CDR3 covers 15 residues. The germline gives CDR1 SGHTA, CDR2 FQGNSA. Here the CDR3 reads CASSFGQVSPKEQYF. The CDR3 DNA is TGTGCCAGCAGCTTTGGACAGGTTAGCCCCAAGGAGCAGTACTTC.

The chain joins TRBV2 to TRBJ2-2; possibly TRBD2 for D (6 bases). This CDR3 has 17 amino acids. The germline CDR1 and CDR2 sequences are SNHLY and FYNNEI. V was cut by 4 bases and J by 0 bases, with 15 bases left in between. CDR3 loop: CASSGWAGTPNTGELFF. DNA for the CDR3: TGTGCCAGCAGTGGATGGGCGGGAACCCCGAACACCGGGGAGCTGTTTTTT.

This rearrangement joins TRBV28 to TRBJ1-1; tentatively, D is TRBD1 (6 bases). CDR3 length: 17 amino acids. Germline-derived CDR1 and CDR2 are MDHEN and SYDVKM. V lost 4 bases, J lost 1 base, and 19 bases lay in between. As DNA, the CDR3 is TGTGCCAGCAGTTCCCCCCGCGAGGGGGATTGGAACACTGAAGCTTTCTTT. It codes for CASSSPREGDWNTEAFF. Looking up the rest from reference TRBV28 and TRBJ1-1 gives the full variable domain: DVKVTQSSRYLVKRTGEKVFLECVQDMDHENMFWYRQDPGLGLRLIYFSYDVKMKEKGDIPEGYSVSREKKERFSLILESASTNQTSMYLCASSSPREGDWNTEAFFGQGTRLTVV.

The rearrangement joins TRBV11-2 to TRBJ2-7; a weak D match, TRBD1 (6 bases). The CDR3 totals 15 residues. V gave up 1 base and J gave up 1 base, with 11 bases separating them. Germline V gene lookup returns CDR1 SGHAT and CDR2 FQNNGV. CDR3 DNA: TGTGCCAGCAGCTTAGGCAGGGGCGTTTCCTACGAGCAGTACTTC. This gives the protein CASSLGRGVSYEQYF.

This rearrangement joins TRBV7-9 to TRBJ2-7, with 7 positions matching TRBD1. The length of the CDR3 is 16 residues. Germline V gives CDR1 SEHNR, CDR2 FQNEAQ (reference sequence). The V and J ends lost 2 bases and 3 bases, in that order; junction bases with no gene match: 10. This CDR3 is CASSLPDREEGYEQYF. The CDR3 DNA sequence: TGTGCCAGCAGCTTACCCGACAGGGAAGAAGGCTACGAGCAGTACTTC.

The V call is TRBV6-1, the J call TRBJ1-2, with a tentative D call TRBD1 (6 bases). The CDR3 length is 15 residues. V gave up 2 bases and J gave up 2 bases, with 12 bases separating them. Germline values: CDR1 MNHNS, CDR2 SASEGT. The CDR3 is CASSESRGRNYGYTF. The CDR3 nucleotides are TGTGCCAGCAGTGAATCGAGGGGGAGAAACTATGGCTACACCTTC.

The chain has TRBV9 and TRBJ2-1; a weak D match, TRBD2 (5 bases). CDR1 is SGDLS and CDR2 is YYNGEE in the germline V gene. V lost 1 base and J 9 bases, leaving 17 bases between the germline ends. The CDR3 spans 15 residues. In DNA, the CDR3 is TGTGCCAGCAGCGTAAAAGAGGGTTCCCCTCTTGAGCAGTTCTTC. Translation gives CASSVKEGSPLEQFF. Filled out from reference TRBV9 and TRBJ2-1, the complete variable domain reads DSGVTQTPKHLITATGQRVTLRCSPRSGDLSVYWYQQSLDQGLQFLIQYYNGEERAKGNILERFSAQQFPDLHSELNLSSLELGDSALYFCASSVKEGSPLEQFFGPGTRLTVL.

The chain joins TRBV7-6 to TRBJ1-2; 7 positions match TRBD1. This CDR3 spans 19 amino acids. Per the germline V gene, CDR1 is SGHVS and CDR2 is FNYEAQ. V was pared by 4 bases and J by 1 base, with 18 bases of the junction left unmatched. The CDR3 nucleotides are TGTGCCAGCAGCTCAGGTGTGGGGGACAGACCCGAGGGTAACTATGGCTACACCTTC. It specifies CASSSGVGDRPEGNYGYTF.

A few counts support this clone. The same CDR3 can be traced to other DNA sequences in this sample. The chain is built from TRBV27 and TRBJ1-1; no clear D gene. V gave up 3 bases and J gave up 5 bases, with 10 bases separating them. Germline CDR1 is MNHEY and CDR2 is SMNVEV (reference sequence). This CDR3 has 13 amino acids. CDR3 nucleotides: TGTGCCAGCAGTTTGGGGATTGGGACTGAAGCTTTCTTT. This gives the protein CASSLGIGTEAFF.

This clone was found once. The rearrangement links TRBV7-6 to TRBJ2-3, with TRBD2 matching over 9 bases. The CDR3 consists of 14 residues. The germline gives CDR1 SGHVS, CDR2 FNYEAQ. Trimming took 0 bases from V and 6 from J; bases not matched to a gene: 1. The CDR3 nucleotides read TGTGCCAGCAGCTTAGCGCGGGGGGGGGATACGCAGTATTTT. It yields the protein CASSLARGGDTQYF. Full variable domain (missing parts from reference TRBV7-6 and TRBJ2-3): GAGVSQSPRYKVTKRGQDVALRCDPISGHVSLYWYRQALGQGPEFLTYFNYEAQQDKSGLPNDRFSAERPEGSISTLTIQRTEQRDSAMYRCASSLARGGDTQYFGPGTRLTVL.

This clone was picked up one time. The chain joins TRBV7-3 to TRBJ2-3; D gene uncertain. Trimming cost V 4 bases and J 1 base, with 12 bases left between them. Germline assignment: CDR1 SGHTA and CDR2 FQGTGA. CDR3 length: 15 amino acids. Here the CDR3 reads CASSYAFPGTDTQYF. The DNA of the CDR3 is TGTGCCAGCAGCTACGCCTTTCCCGGCACAGATACGCAGTATTTT.